This T cell receptor beta chain derives from a study of blood T cell repertoires in COVID-19. Study summary: Donors in the United States, Italy and Spain gave samples during acute or convalescent COVID-19. Sources were T cells, B-cell-depleted T cells, or PBMCs; the material itself was cDNA or gDNA.

In the original processing: From reference gene primer amplification, estimates of nucleated cell counts were derived. Using immunoSEQ multiplex PCR, the repertoire was profiled, and TCRdb retains in-frame clones only, with some absent. The V and J calls and the clone size are those of that table, but D and trimming were determined from the DNA. The sample has about 140,000 clones; about four fifths are singletons. The germline V gene encodes CDR1 LNHDA and CDR2 SQIVND (reference sequence). The CDR3 runs to 14 residues. V lost 7 bases and J lost 7; bases outside the gene matches: 8. Specimen: peripheral blood. J is TRBJ1-5 and V is TRBV19; 9 bases fit TRBD1. This clonotype was sampled from a human donor in a cohort sampled during active COVID-19. The CDR3 region is CASNAGTGWQPQHF. The CDR3 nucleotides read TGTGCCAGTAATGCCGGGACAGGGTGGCAGCCCCAGCATTTT.